This TCR beta chain was obtained from a study of CD8 T cells in Susac syndrome. Trimming took 0 bases from V and 6 from J, leaving 18 bases between them. The CDR3 has 16 residues. The germline CDR1 and CDR2 sequences are SGDLS and YYNGEE. cDNA came from around 0.54 to 1 ug RNA primed by random hexamers. TCR beta CDR3 was amplified by immunoSEQ multiplex PCR. This amplification extended across 54 Vbeta and 13 Jbeta segments. Each CDR3 protein gets one entry after TCRdb re-called the immunoSEQ multiplex PCR reads with MiXCR. This sample has fewer than 250,000 distinct CDR3 sequences, with about 94% found just once.

The sequenced sample consisted of CD8+ T cells from PBMCs. V is TRBV9 and J is TRBJ1-2; D uncertain. The TCR comes from a human donor with multiple sclerosis. CDR3 nucleotides: TGTGCCAGCAGCGTAGCCGGGTCGCCCTTGGTCGATGGCTACACCTTC. Amino acid sequence: CASSVAGSPLVDGYTF.